This T cell receptor (beta chain) was captured in a study of blood T cell repertoires in COVID-19. Study as a whole: Collection of acute and convalescent COVID-19 samples took place in the United States, Italy and Spain. Sources were T cells, B-cell-depleted T cells, or PBMCs; the material itself was cDNA or gDNA.

CDR3 length: 12 residues. V lost 7 bases to trimming and J lost 11 bases, with 17 bases between them. The V gene's germline CDR1 is MDHEN and CDR2 SYDVKM. Source study methods: Quantification of nucleated cells was approximated via reference gene primer amplification. The protocol was immunoSEQ multiplex PCR, while the TCRdb copy is restricted to in-frame clones and leaves out a portion. The D gene and trimming were derived from the DNA, and the V and J assignments and clone size from that table. Of roughly 100,000 clones detected, around 76% appear once; the ten largest clones hold less than 20%. This sequence originates from a woman aged 70-85 years with acute or convalescent COVID-19. The sequencing input was peripheral blood. This rearrangement joins TRBV28 to TRBJ1-1, with no clear D. The CDR3 here is CASNSGEIPAFF. CDR3 bases: TGTGCCAGCAACTCCGGGGAGATCCCCGCTTTCTTT.